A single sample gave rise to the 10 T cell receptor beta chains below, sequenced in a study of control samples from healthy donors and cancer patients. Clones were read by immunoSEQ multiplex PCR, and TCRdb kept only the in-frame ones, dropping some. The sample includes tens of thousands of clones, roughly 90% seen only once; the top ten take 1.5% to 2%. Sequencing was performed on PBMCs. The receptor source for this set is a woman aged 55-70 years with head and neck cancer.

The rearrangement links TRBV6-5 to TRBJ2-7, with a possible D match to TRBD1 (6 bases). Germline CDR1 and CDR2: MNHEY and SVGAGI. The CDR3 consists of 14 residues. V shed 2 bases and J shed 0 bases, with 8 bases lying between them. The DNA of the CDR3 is TGTGCCAGCAGTTACACGGACAGCTCCTACGAGCAGTACTTC. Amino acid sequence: CASSYTDSSYEQYF.

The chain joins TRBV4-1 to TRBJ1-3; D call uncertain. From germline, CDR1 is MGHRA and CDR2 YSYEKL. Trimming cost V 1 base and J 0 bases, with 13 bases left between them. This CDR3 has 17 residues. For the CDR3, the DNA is TGCGCCAGCAGCCAAGGGCCTCTGACTTCCTCTGGAAACACCATATATTTT. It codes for CASSQGPLTSSGNTIYF.

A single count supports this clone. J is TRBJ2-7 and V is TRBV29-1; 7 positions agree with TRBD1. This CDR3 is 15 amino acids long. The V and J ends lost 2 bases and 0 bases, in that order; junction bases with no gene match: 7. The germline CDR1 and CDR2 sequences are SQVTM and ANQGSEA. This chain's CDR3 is CSVEFTGVPSYEQYF. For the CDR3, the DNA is TGCAGCGTTGAATTTACAGGGGTCCCCTCCTACGAGCAGTACTTC.

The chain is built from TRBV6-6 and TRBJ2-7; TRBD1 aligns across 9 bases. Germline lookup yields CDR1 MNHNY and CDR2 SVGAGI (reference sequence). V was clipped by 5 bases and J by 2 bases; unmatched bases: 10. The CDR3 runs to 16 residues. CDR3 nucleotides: TGTGCCAGCAGTCAAGAACAGGGGGCGATAACCTACGAGCAGTACTTC. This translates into CASSQEQGAITYEQYF.

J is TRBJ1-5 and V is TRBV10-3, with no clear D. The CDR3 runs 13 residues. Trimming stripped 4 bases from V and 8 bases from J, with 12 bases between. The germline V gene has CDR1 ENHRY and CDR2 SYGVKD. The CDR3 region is CAISAGPAEPQHF. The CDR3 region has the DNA TGTGCCATCAGTGCAGGCCCCGCCGAGCCCCAGCATTTT.

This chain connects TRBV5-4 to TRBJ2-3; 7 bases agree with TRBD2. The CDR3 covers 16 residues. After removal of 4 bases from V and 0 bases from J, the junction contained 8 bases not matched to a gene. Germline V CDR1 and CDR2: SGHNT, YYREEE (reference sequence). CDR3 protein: CASSLAEIKSTDTQYF. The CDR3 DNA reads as TGTGCCAGCAGCCTAGCGGAAATCAAGAGCACAGATACGCAGTATTTT.

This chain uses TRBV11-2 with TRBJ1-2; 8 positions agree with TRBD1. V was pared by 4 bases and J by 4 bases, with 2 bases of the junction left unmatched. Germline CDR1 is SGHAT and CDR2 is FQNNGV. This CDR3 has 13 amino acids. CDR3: CASSSTGGYGYTF. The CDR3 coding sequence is TGTGCCAGCAGCTCCACAGGGGGCTATGGCTACACCTTC.

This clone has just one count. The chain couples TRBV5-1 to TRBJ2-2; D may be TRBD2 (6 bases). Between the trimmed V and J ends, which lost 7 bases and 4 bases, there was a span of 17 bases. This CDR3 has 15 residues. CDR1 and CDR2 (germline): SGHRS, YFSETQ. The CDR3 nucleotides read TGCGCCAGCGCCCTATGGTTGGAGGGCACCGGGGAGCTGTTTTTT. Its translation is CASALWLEGTGELFF.

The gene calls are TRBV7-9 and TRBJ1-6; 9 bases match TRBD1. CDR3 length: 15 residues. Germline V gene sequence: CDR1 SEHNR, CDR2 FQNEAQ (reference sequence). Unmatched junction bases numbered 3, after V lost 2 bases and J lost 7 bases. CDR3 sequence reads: CASSLTGGVNSPLHF. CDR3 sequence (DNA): TGTGCCAGCAGCTTAACAGGGGGCGTGAATTCACCCCTCCACTTT.

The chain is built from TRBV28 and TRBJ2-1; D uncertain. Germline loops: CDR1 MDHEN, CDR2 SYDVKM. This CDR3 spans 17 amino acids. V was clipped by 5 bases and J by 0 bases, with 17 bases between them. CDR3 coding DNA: TGTGCCAGCAGTGTCCCGACCCCAAAGAGCTCCTACAATGAGCAGTTCTTC. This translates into CASSVPTPKSSYNEQFF. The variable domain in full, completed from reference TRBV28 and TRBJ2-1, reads DVKVTQSSRYLVKRTGEKVFLECVQDMDHENMFWYRQDPGLGLRLIYFSYDVKMKEKGDIPEGYSVSREKKERFSLILESASTNQTSMYLCASSVPTPKSSYNEQFFGPGTRLTVL.